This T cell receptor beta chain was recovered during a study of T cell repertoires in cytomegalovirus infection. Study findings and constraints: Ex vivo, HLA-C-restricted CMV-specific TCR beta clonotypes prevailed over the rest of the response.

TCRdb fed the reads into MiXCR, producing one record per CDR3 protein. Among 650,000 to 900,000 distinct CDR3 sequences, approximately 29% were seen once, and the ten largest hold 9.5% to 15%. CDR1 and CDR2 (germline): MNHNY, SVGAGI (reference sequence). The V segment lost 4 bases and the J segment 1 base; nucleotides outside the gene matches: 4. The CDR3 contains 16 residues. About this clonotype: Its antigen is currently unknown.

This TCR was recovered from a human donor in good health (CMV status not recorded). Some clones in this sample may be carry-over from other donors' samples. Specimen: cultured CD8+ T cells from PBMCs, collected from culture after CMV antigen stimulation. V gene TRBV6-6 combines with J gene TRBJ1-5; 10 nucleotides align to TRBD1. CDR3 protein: CASSSWDRGSNQPQHF. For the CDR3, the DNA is TGTGCCAGCAGTTCCTGGGACAGGGGAAGCAATCAGCCCCAGCATTTT.